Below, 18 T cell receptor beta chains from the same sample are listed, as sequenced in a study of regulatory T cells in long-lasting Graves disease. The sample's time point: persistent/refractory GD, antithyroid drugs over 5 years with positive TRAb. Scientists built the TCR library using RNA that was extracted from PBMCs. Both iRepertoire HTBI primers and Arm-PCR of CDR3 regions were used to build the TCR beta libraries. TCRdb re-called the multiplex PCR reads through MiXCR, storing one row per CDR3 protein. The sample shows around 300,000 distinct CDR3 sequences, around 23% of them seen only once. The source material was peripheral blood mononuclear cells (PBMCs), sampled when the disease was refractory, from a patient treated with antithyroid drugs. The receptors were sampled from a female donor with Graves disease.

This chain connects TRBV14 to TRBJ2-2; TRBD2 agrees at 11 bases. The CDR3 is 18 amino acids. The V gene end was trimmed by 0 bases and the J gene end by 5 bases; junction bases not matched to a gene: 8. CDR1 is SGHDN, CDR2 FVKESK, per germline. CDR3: CASSQEISGTSGTGELFF. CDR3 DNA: TGTGCCAGCAGCCAAGAAATCTCGGGGACTAGCGGAACCGGGGAGCTGTTTTTT.

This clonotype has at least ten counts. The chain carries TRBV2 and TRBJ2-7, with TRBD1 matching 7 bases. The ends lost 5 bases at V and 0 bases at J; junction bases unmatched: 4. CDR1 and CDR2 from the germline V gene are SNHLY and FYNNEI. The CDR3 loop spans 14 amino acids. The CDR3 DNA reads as TGTGCCAGCAGTTGGACAGGCAGCTCCTACGAGCAGTACTTC. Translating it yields CASSWTGSSYEQYF.

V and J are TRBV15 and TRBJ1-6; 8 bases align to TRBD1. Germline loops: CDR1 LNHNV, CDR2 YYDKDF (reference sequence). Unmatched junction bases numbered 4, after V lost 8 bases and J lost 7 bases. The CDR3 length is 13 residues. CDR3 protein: CATAGDRNSPLHF. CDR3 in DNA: TGTGCCACCGCTGGGGACAGGAATTCACCCCTCCACTTT.

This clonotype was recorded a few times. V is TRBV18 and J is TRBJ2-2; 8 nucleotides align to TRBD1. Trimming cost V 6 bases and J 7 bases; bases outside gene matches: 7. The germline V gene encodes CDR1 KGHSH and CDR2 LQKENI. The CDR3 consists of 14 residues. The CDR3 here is CASSPQGADGELFF. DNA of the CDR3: TGTGCCAGCTCGCCCCAGGGGGCAGACGGGGAGCTGTTTTTT.

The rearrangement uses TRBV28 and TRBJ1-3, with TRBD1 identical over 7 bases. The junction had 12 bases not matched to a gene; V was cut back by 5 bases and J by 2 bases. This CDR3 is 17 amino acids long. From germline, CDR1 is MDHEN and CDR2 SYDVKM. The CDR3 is CASSLLKTGTAGNTIYF. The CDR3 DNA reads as TGTGCCAGCAGTCTACTTAAGACAGGGACAGCTGGAAACACCATATATTTT.

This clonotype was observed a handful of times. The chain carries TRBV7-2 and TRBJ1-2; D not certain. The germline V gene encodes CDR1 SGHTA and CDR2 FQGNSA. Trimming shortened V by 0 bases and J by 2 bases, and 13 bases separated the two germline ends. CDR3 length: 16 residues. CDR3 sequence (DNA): TGTGCCAGCAGCTTAGCTCCCGGCGGACGGAACTATGGCTACACCTTC. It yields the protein CASSLAPGGRNYGYTF.

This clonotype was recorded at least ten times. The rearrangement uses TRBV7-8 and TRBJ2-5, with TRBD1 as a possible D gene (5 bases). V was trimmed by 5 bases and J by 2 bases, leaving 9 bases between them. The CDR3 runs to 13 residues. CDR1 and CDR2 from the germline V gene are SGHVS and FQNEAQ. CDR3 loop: CASSRRQQETQYF. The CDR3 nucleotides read TGTGCCAGCAGCCGCCGACAGCAAGAGACCCAGTACTTC.

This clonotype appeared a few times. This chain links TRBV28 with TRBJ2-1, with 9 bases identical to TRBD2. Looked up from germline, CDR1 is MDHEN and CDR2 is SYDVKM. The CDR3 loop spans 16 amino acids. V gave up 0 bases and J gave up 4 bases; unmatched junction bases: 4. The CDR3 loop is CASSLWAGGSYNEQFF. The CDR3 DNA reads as TGTGCCAGCAGTTTATGGGCGGGAGGGAGTTACAATGAGCAGTTCTTC. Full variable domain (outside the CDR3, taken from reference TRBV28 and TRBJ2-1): DVKVTQSSRYLVKRTGEKVFLECVQDMDHENMFWYRQDPGLGLRLIYFSYDVKMKEKGDIPEGYSVSREKKERFSLILESASTNQTSMYLCASSLWAGGSYNEQFFGPGTRLTVL.

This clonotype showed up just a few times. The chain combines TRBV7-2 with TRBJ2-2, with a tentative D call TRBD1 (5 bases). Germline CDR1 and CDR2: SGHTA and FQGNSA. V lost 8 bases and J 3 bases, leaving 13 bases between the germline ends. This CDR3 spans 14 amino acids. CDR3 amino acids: CASATKTDTGELFF. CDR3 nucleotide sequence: TGTGCCAGCGCCACAAAGACAGACACCGGGGAGCTGTTTTTT.

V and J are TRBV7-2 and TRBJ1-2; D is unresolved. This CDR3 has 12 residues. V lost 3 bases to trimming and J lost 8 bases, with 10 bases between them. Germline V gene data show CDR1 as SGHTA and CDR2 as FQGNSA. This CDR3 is CASSLRAGGYTF. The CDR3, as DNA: TGTGCCAGCAGCTTGAGGGCGGGCGGCTACACCTTC.

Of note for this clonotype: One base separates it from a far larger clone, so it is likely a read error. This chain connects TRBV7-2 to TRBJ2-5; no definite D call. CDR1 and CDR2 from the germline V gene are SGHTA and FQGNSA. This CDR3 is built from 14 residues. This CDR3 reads CVSSPGPSRETQYF. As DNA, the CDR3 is TGTGTCAGCAGCCCCGGCCCCTCAAGGGAGACCCAGTACTTC.

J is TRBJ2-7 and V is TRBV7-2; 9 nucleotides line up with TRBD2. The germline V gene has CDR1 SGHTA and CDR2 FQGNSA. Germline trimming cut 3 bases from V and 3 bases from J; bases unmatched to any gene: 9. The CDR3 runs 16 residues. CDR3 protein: CASSLHAGGRLYEQYF. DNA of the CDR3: TGTGCCAGCAGCTTGCATGCGGGAGGGCGTCTCTACGAGCAGTACTTC.

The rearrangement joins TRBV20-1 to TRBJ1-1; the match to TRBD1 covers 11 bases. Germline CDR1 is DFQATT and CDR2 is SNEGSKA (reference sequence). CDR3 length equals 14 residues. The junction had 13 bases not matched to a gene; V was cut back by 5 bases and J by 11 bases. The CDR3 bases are TGCAGTGCTCCGGCCCCCGGACAGGGGGCGGGGGCTTTCTTT. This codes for CSAPAPGQGAGAFF.

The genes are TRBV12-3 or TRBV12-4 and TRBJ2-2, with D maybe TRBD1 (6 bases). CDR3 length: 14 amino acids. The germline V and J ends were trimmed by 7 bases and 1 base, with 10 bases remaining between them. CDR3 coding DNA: TGTGCCAGCATTAGACAGGAGAACACCGGGGAGCTGTTTTTT. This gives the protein CASIRQENTGELFF.

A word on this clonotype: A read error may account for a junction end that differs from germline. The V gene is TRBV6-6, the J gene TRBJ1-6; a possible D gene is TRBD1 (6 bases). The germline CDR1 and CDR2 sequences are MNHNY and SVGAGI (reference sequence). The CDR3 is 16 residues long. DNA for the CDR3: TGTGCCGGCAGTTACTCGAGCAGGGGTGTAGATTCACCCCTCCACTTT. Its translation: CAGSYSSRGVDSPLHF.

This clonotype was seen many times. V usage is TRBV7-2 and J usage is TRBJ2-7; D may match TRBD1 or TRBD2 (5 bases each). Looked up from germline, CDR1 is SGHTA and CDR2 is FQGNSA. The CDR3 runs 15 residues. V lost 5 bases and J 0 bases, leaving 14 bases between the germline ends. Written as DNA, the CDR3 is TGTGCCAGCAGCCCCAGGGACGTAGCCTCCTACGAGCAGTACTTC. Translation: CASSPRDVASYEQYF.

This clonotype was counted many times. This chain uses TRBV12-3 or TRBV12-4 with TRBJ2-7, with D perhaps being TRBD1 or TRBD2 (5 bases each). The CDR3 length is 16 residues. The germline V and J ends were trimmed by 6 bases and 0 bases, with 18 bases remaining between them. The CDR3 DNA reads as TGTGCCAGCAGCCTCACCGGGACGTTGAGCTCCTACGAGCAGTACTTC. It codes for CASSLTGTLSSYEQYF.

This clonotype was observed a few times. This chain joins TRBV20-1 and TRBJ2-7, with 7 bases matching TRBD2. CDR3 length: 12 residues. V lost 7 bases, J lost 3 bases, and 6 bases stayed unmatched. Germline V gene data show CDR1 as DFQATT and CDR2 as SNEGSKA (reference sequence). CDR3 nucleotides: TGCAGTGGCGCGGGAGCCTACTACGAGCAGTACTTC. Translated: CSGAGAYYEQYF.